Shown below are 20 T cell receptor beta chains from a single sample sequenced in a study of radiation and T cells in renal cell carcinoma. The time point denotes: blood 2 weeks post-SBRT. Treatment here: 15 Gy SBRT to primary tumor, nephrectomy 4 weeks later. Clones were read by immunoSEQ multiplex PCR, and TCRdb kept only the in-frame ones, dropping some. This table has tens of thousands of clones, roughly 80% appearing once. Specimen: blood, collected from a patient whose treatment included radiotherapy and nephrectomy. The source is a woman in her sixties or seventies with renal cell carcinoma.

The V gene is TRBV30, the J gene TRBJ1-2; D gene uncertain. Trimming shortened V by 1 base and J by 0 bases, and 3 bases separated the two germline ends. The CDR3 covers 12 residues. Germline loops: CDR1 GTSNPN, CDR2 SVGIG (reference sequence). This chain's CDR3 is CAWSDSNYGYTF. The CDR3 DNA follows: TGTGCCTGGAGTGACTCTAACTATGGCTACACCTTC.

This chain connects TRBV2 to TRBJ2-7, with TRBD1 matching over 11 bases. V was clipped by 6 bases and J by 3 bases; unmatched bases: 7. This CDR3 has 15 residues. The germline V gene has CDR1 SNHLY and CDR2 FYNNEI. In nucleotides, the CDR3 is TGTGCCAGCAGGCCGGGACAGGGGGTAATCTACGAGCAGTACTTC. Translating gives CASRPGQGVIYEQYF.

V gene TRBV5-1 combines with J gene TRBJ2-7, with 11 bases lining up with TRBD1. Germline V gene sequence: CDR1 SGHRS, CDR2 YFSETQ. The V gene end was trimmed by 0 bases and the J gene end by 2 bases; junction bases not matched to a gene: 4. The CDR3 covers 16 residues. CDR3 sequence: CASSLDGTGGTYEQYF. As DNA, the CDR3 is TGCGCCAGCAGCTTGGATGGGACAGGGGGTACCTACGAGCAGTACTTC.

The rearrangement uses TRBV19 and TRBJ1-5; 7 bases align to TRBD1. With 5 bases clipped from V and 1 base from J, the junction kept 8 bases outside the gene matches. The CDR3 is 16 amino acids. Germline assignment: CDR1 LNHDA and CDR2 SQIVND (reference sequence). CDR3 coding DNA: TGTGCCAGTAGTTTCCGGGGACAGTCCAGCAATCAGCCCCAGCATTTT. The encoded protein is CASSFRGQSSNQPQHF.

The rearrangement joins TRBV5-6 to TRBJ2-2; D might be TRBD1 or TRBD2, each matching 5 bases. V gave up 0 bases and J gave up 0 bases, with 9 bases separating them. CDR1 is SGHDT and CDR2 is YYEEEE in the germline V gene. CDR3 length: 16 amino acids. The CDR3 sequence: CASSLDVGANTGELFF. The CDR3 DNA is TGTGCCAGCAGCTTGGATGTGGGGGCGAACACCGGGGAGCTGTTTTTT.

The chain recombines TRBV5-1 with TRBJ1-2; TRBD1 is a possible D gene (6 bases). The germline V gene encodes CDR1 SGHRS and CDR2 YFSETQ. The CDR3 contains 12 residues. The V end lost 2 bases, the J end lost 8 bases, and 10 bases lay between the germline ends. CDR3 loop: CASSFQGQGYTF. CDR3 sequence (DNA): TGCGCCAGCAGCTTTCAGGGGCAAGGCTACACCTTC.

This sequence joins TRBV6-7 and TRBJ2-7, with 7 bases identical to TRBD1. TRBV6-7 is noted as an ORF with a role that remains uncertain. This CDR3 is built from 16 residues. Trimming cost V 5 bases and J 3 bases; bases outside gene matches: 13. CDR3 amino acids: CASSSRQGLGDYEQYF. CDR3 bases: TGTGCCAGCAGTAGTCGACAGGGCCTGGGGGACTACGAGCAGTACTTC.

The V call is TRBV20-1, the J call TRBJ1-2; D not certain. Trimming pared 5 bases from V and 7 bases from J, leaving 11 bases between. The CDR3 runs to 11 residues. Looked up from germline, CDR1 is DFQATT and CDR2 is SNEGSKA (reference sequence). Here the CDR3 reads CSAPFPPGYTF. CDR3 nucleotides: TGCAGTGCTCCCTTCCCGCCTGGCTACACCTTC.

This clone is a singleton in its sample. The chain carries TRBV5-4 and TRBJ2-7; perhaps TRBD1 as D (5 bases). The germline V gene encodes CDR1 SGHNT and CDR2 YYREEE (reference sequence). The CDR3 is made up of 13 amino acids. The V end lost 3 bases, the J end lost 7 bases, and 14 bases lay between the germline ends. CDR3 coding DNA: TGTGCCAGCAGCTCGACAGTTTTGGGGGAGCAGTACTTC. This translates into CASSSTVLGEQYF.

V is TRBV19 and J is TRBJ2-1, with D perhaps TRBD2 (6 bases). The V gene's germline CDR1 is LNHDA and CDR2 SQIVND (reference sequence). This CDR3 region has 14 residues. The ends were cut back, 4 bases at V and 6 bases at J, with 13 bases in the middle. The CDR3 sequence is CASSRGGGVNEQFF. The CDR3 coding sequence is TGTGCCAGTAGTAGGGGTGGAGGGGTCAATGAGCAGTTCTTC.

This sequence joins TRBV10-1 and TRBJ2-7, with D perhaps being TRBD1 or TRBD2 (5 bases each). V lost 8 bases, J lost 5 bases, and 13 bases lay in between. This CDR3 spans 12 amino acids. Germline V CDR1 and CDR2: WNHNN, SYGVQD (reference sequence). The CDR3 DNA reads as TGCGCCAGCGGGACGGGTCCCAACGAGCAGTACTTC. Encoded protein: CASGTGPNEQYF.

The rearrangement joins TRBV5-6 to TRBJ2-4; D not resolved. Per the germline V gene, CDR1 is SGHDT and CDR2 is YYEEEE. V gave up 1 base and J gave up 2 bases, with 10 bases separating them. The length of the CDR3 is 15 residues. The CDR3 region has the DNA TGTGCCAGCAGCTTGTGGCAGACGACCAAAAACATTCAGTACTTC. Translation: CASSLWQTTKNIQYF.

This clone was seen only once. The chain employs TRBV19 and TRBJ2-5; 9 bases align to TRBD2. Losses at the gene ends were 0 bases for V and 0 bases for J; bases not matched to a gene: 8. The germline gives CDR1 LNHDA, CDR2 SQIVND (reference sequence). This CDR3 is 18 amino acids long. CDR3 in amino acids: CASSIDPPSGANQETQYF. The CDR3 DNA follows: TGTGCCAGTAGTATAGATCCCCCTAGCGGGGCGAACCAAGAGACCCAGTACTTC.

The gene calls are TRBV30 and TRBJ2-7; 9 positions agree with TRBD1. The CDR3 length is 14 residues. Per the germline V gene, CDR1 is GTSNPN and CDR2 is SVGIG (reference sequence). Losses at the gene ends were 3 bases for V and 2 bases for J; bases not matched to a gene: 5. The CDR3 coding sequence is TGTGCCTGGAGGCGGACAGGGGTGCCCTACGAGCAGTACTTC. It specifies CAWRRTGVPYEQYF.

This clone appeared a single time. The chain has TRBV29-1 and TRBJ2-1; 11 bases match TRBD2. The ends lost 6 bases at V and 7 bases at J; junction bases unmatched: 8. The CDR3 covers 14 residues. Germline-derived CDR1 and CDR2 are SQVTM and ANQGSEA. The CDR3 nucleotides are TGCAGCGTGAGTCCTAGCGGGGGGAGGAATGAGCAGTTCTTC. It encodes CSVSPSGGRNEQFF.

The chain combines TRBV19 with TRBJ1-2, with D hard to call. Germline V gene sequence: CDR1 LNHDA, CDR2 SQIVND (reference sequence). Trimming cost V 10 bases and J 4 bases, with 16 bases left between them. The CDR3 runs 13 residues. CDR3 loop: CATSREPRYGYTF. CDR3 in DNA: TGTGCCACGTCAAGGGAACCGCGCTATGGCTACACCTTC.

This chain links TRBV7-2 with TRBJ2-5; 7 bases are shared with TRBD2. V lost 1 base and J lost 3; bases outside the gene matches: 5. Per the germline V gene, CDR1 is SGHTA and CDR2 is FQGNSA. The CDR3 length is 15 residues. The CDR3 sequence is CASSLGVGREETQYF. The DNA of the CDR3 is TGTGCCAGCAGCTTAGGGGTGGGGAGGGAAGAGACCCAGTACTTC.

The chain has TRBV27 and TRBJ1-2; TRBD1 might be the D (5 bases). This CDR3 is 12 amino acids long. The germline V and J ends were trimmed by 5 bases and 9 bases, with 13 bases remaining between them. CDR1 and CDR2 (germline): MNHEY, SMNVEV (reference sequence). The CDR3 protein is CASSTREHRYTF. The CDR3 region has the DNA TGTGCCAGCAGTACCAGGGAGCACCGCTACACCTTC.

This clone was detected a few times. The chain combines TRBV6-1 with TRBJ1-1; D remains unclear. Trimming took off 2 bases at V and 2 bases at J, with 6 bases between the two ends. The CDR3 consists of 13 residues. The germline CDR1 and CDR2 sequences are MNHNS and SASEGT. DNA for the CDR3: TGTGCCAGCAGTGAAACTTTCAACACTGAAGCTTTCTTT. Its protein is CASSETFNTEAFF.

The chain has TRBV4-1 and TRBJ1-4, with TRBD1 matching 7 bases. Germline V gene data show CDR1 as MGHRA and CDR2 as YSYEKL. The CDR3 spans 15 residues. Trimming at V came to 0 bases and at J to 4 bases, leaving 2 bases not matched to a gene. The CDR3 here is CASSQDGTDNEKLFF. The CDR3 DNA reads TGCGCCAGCAGCCAAGATGGGACAGATAATGAAAAACTGTTTTTT.